This T cell receptor (beta chain) was sequenced during a study of CD8+ T cells in alopecia areata. Whole-study results and caveats: Greater clonality was observed in lesional scalp samples, especially alopecia totalis/universalis, versus normal scalp.

Losses at the gene ends were 0 bases for V and 1 base for J; bases not matched to a gene: 7. This CDR3 has 16 residues. Germline V gene lookup returns CDR1 SGDLS and CDR2 YYNGEE. On this clone: Its antigen is unidentified.

Once RNA had been extracted, it was reverse transcribed into cDNA to act as the sequencing template. Sequencing was performed with immunoSEQ multiplex PCR; in TCRdb, only in-frame clones are kept and a portion is missing. The table has under 250,000 clones, about 60% seen once. V gene TRBV9 combines with J gene TRBJ2-7; TRBD2 aligns across 7 bases. This receptor was obtained from a human donor with alopecia areata. Sequencing used CD4+ T cells sorted from blood, obtained at week 0. In DNA form, the CDR3 reads TGTGCCAGCAGCGTAGATCCTAGCGGCCCTTCCTACGAGCAGTACTTC. Translation: CASSVDPSGPSYEQYF.